These T cell receptor beta chains were read from a single sample in a study of shared clonotypes between healthy human individuals. The assay was immunoSEQ multiplex PCR, and TCRdb's table has in-frame clones only and misses some. Of approximately 640,000 clones listed, 90% are singletons. What was sequenced was memory CD8+ T cells from PBMCs. These receptors all stem from a man younger than 30 in good health. Some clones in this sample may be carry-over from other donors' samples. Both conserved end residues are part of each CDR3. The D gene is left open where the match is weak. A row's size may be missing; if present it is once, few, many or a size class.

clone size	D gene	J gene	V gene	CDR3 length	CDR3 DNA	CDR3 protein
NA	NA	TRBJ2-2	TRBV15	17	TGTGCCACCAGCAGAGATCGGGGGGCGGGGAACACCGGGGAGCTGTTTTTT	CATSRDRGAGNTGELFF
NA	NA	TRBJ1-6	TRBV4-1	17	TGCGCCAGCAGGCGGGGCCAGGCCAGCTCCTATAATTCACCCCTCCACTTT	CASRRGQASSYNSPLHF
NA	NA	TRBJ1-2	TRBV28	16	TGTGCCAGCAGTAACCGGGGGGCCTCACGAAACTATGGCTACACCTTC	CASSNRGASRNYGYTF
NA	NA	TRBJ2-7	TRBV13	16	TGTGCCAGCAGCTCCACGCCGGCCGGGGGGCGCCGAGAGCAGTACTTC	CASSSTPAGGRREQYF
NA	NA	TRBJ1-2	TRBV27	16	TGTGCCAGCAGTCCTGTGGGGGGAACAGGGCCCGGAGGCTACACCTTC	CASSPVGGTGPGGYTF
NA	NA	TRBJ2-1	TRBV19	16	TGTGCCAGTAGTATAATGGGCGGGATTAAGTACAATGAGCAGTTCTTC	CASSIMGGIKYNEQFF
NA	NA	TRBJ1-1	TRBV10-2	12	TGCGCCAGCAGTGAGGGGGGGGCCGAAGCTTTCTTT	CASSEGGAEAFF
NA	NA	TRBJ2-1	TRBV11-3	16	TGTGCCAGCAGCCCCTCAGGGGCGAGCTCCTACAATGAGCAGTTCTTC	CASSPSGASSYNEQFF
NA	NA	TRBJ2-7	TRBV27	15	TGTGCCAGCAGTTCTTTGTCCAGCATGACTGACGAGCAGTACTTC	CASSSLSSMTDEQYF
once	NA	TRBJ1-1	TRBV11-2	13	TGTGCCAGCAGATTAAGTCGGGGCACTGAAGCTTTCTTT	CASRLSRGTEAFF
NA	TRBD1	TRBJ1-2	TRBV29-1	14	TGCAGCGTCTCCTGGTGGCAGGGGGCGAAGGGCTACACCTTC	CSVSWWQGAKGYTF
NA	NA	TRBJ2-3	TRBV10-3	17	TGTGCCATCAGTGTCCTTCTCGGGACGGAAATAGGGGATACGCAGTATTTT	CAISVLLGTEIGDTQYF
NA	TRBD1	TRBJ1-4	TRBV6-1	17	TGTGCCAGCAGTGTTTATGGGACAGTTCTCTCTAATGAAAAACTGTTTTTT	CASSVYGTVLSNEKLFF
NA	NA	TRBJ2-3	TRBV27	15	TGTGCCAGCAGTTTATTGGGAGGGGGTACAGATACGCAGTATTTT	CASSLLGGGTDTQYF
few	NA	TRBJ1-5	TRBV27	14	TGTGCCAGCAGTCCACTGGGGGATTTTCAGCCCCAGCATTTT	CASSPLGDFQPQHF
NA	TRBD1	TRBJ1-2	TRBV5-6	16	TGTGCCAGCAGCTCCAGCGCCCAGGGGGGCCTCTATGGCTACACCTTC	CASSSSAQGGLYGYTF
NA	NA	TRBJ2-7	TRBV7-9	14	TGTGCCAGCAGCTCCCCCTCCGCGGGGCCCGAGCAGTACTTC	CASSSPSAGPEQYF
once	NA	TRBJ2-7	TRBV6-5	13	TGTGCCAGCAGTTACTCGTATAGAGACGAGCAGTACTTC	CASSYSYRDEQYF
NA	TRBD1	TRBJ1-1	TRBV9	15	TGTGCCAGCAGCGACCGACAGGGGTTACACACTGAAGCTTTCTTT	CASSDRQGLHTEAFF
NA	TRBD1	TRBJ1-2	TRBV25-1	15	TGTGCCAGCACTCGGACCGGGACAGGGGGGGATGGCTACACCTTC	CASTRTGTGGDGYTF
NA	NA	TRBJ1-1	TRBV9	13	TGTGCCAGCAGCGCTGAGGATGGTACTGAAGCTTTCTTT	CASSAEDGTEAFF
NA	NA	TRBJ1-2	TRBV4-3	15	TGCGCCAGCAGCCAAGATTCCACCCTTGGCTATGGCTACACCTTC	CASSQDSTLGYGYTF
NA	TRBD1	TRBJ2-3	TRBV27	17	TGTGCCAGCAGTCTTTACTCCGGGACAGGAGTCACAGATACGCAGTATTTT	CASSLYSGTGVTDTQYF
NA	TRBD1	TRBJ2-3	TRBV7-2	16	TGTGCCAGCAGCACCAGGACAGGAGGCGACACAGATACGCAGTATTTT	CASSTRTGGDTDTQYF
NA	TRBD2	TRBJ2-1	TRBV19	15	TGTGCCACCAAAATAGCGGGAGGGACCTACAATGAGCAGTTCTTC	CATKIAGGTYNEQFF
NA	NA	TRBJ2-1	TRBV5-1	14	TGCGCCAGCAGCTTGGCCGTAATTGGGAATGAGCAGTTCTTC	CASSLAVIGNEQFF
few	NA	TRBJ2-1	TRBV19	11	TGTGCCAGTTCCGCTTACAATGAGCAGTTCTTC	CASSAYNEQFF
few	NA	TRBJ1-5	TRBV19	12	TGTGCCGCAGGGACCGGCAATCAGCCCCAGCATTTT	CAAGTGNQPQHF
NA	NA	TRBJ1-2	TRBV4-1	14	TGCGCCAGCAGCCAAGAGATAGATTTCTATGGCTACACCTTC	CASSQEIDFYGYTF
NA	NA	TRBJ1-1	TRBV15	13	TGTGCCACCAGCGGACGTCGGGCTACTGAAGCTTTCTTT	CATSGRRATEAFF
NA	TRBD2	TRBJ2-1	TRBV7-3	20	TGTGCCAGCAGCACCCCGTCGTCCGGGACTAGCGGGAGCTCCTACAATGAGCAGTTCTTC	CASSTPSSGTSGSSYNEQFF
NA	TRBD2	TRBJ2-1	TRBV6-4	15	TGTGCCAGCAGTGAAACGGGAGGGCCCTACAATGAGCAGTTCTTC	CASSETGGPYNEQFF
NA	NA	TRBJ2-3	TRBV13	13	TGTGCCAGCAGCTTAGGCAGAGGAGATACGCAGTATTTT	CASSLGRGDTQYF
NA	TRBD1	TRBJ1-2	TRBV13	15	TGTGCCAGCAGCTCCCCAGGGACAGGGGAGTATGGCTACACCTTC	CASSSPGTGEYGYTF
NA	TRBD1	TRBJ2-7	TRBV19	14	TGTGCCAGTAGTGGCCGGGACAGGGCCTACGAGCAGTACTTC	CASSGRDRAYEQYF
NA	NA	TRBJ1-1	TRBV4-1	15	TGCGCCAGCAGCCCTCTGGGCCCCATGAACACTGAAGCTTTCTTT	CASSPLGPMNTEAFF
NA	NA	TRBJ2-7	TRBV19	13	TGTGCCAGTAGTCGGGACTTTTCCTACGAGCAGTACTTC	CASSRDFSYEQYF
NA	TRBD2	TRBJ2-1	TRBV9	15	TGTGCCAGCAGCGTAACGGGACTAGGAAACAATGAGCAGTTCTTC	CASSVTGLGNNEQFF
NA	NA	TRBJ1-5	TRBV28	12	TGTGCCAGCAGTATCAGCAATCAGCCCCAGCATTTT	CASSISNQPQHF
NA	TRBD1	TRBJ2-1	TRBV19	13	TGTGCCAGTCGGACAGGGAATTACAATGAGCAGTTCTTC	CASRTGNYNEQFF
NA	NA	TRBJ2-1	TRBV28	15	TGTGCCAGCAGTTTCCTAGCGAGCTCCTACAATGAGCAGTTCTTC	CASSFLASSYNEQFF
NA	NA	TRBJ2-7	TRBV9	17	TGTGCCAGCAGCGAGGGGACCGGACTGGAGCCCACCTACGAGCAGTACTTC	CASSEGTGLEPTYEQYF